This T cell receptor beta chain was profiled in a study of blood T cell repertoires in COVID-19. This CDR3 is 15 amino acids long. Per the germline V gene, CDR1 is SGHDT and CDR2 is YYEEEE. The junction had 8 bases not matched to a gene; V was cut back by 0 bases and J by 5 bases. The table came from immunoSEQ multiplex PCR; TCRdb's copy has only in-frame clones and leaves some out. The sample comprises 20,000 to 25,000 clones, around 81% of which are singletons, and 9.5% to 15% rests with the top ten. The rearrangement joins TRBV5-6 to TRBJ2-7, with 7 bases identical to TRBD1. The clonotype was recovered from a man aged 55 to 69 with active COVID-19. The source material was peripheral blood. CDR3 in DNA: TGTGCCAGCAGCTTGGGAGGGGGCGCCCCCAACGAGCAGTACTTC. Its protein is CASSLGGGAPNEQYF.